This T cell receptor beta chain originates from a study of blood T cells in healthy people across ages. The CDR3 spans 14 residues. Germline CDR1 reads GTSNPN; CDR2 reads SVGIG (reference sequence). V lost 5 bases and J 4 bases, leaving 16 bases between the germline ends. A second PCR, run for about 6 to 11 cycles, used a sample-barcoded 5' primer plus a J-beta primer mix. TCRdb processed the 5' RACE reads anew with MiXCR; each CDR3 protein has one entry. The sample holds hundreds of thousands of distinct CDR3 sequences, more than 45% seen once. The sequencing input was blood. This receptor was identified in a woman aged 80 or over in good health. The gene calls are TRBV30 and TRBJ2-3; possible D gene TRBD2, 7 bases. CDR3 sequence reads: CAWGLEGGADTQYF. The CDR3 DNA follows: TGTGCCTGGGGACTTGAAGGGGGGGCAGATACGCAGTATTTT.